This TCR beta chain derives from a study of graft-versus-host responses after intestinal transplantation. Germline CDR1 is SGHRS and CDR2 is YFSETQ. Trimming took 0 bases from V and 0 from J, leaving 11 bases between them. This CDR3 comprises 16 residues. Only in-frame clones appear in the TCRdb table, and some are missing; sequencing was by immunoSEQ multiplex PCR. The table records tens of thousands of clones, about nine tenths of them present only once. In this sample, this clone turned up once. Its cognate antigen is unknown. The sequence came from a human donor who received an intestinal transplant. The V call is TRBV5-1, the J call TRBJ2-3; D ambiguous. The sequenced sample was unstimulated CD4+ T cells sorted from spleen or lymph node cells, obtained before intestinal transplant. The CDR3 sequence is CASSLGQSLSTDTQYF. CDR3 in DNA: TGCGCCAGCAGCTTGGGGCAGTCCTTGAGCACAGATACGCAGTATTTT. Based on the CDR3 plus reference TRBV5-1 and TRBJ2-3, the full variable domain is KAGVTQTPRYLIKTRGQQVTLSCSPISGHRSVSWYQQTPGQGLQFLFEYFSETQRNKGNFPGRFSGRQFSNSRSEMNVSTLELGDSALYLCASSLGQSLSTDTQYFGPGTRLTVL.